A single sample gave rise to the 3 T cell receptor beta chains below, sequenced in a study of CD8 T cells in Susac syndrome. The authors reverse transcribed roughly 0.5 to 1 ug RNA with random hexamers. TCRdb redid the calling of the immunoSEQ multiplex PCR reads with MiXCR, one entry per CDR3 protein. The data hold 80,000 or so distinct CDR3 sequences, with approximately 96% observed a single time. The sample taken for sequencing was CD8+ T cells from PBMCs. The receptors come from a human donor with Susac syndrome.

This chain uses TRBV20-1 with TRBJ2-1, with TRBD2 identical over 9 bases. The CDR3 is made up of 16 amino acids. The germline CDR1 and CDR2 sequences are DFQATT and SNEGSKA (reference sequence). V lost 2 bases, J lost 4 bases, and 9 bases stayed unmatched. CDR3 in DNA: TGCAGTGCTAGACCCCTGGGAGCGGGAGGTTACAATGAGCAGTTCTTC. The encoded protein is CSARPLGAGGYNEQFF.

J is TRBJ2-3 and V is TRBV25-1; D unclear. CDR1 MGHDK and CDR2 SYGVNS come from the germline V gene. The CDR3 totals 13 residues. The V gene lost 7 bases and the J gene lost 5 bases, with 13 bases spanning the gap. The CDR3 DNA is TGTGCCAGCATGGGGAAGTCGGGAGATACGCAGTATTTT. This codes for CASMGKSGDTQYF.

The CDR3 DNA reads as TGTGCCAGCTCACCTCGTACTCGACTAGCGACCCGCCACGAGCAGTACTTC. It translates to CASSPRTRLATRHEQYF. The chain uses TRBV18 and TRBJ2-7; 8 bases line up with TRBD2. This CDR3 is built from 17 residues. Per germline, CDR1 KGHSH and CDR2 LQKENI. Trimming cost V 3 bases and J 5 bases; bases outside gene matches: 15.